This is a list of T cell receptor beta chains from one sample in a study of blood T cell repertoires in COVID-19. This table comes from immunoSEQ multiplex PCR, and its TCRdb copy is limited to in-frame clones, with some not included. The sample lists nearly 85,000 clones; 83% were seen once. Sequencing used peripheral blood. These TCRs come from a woman aged 60-70 years with acute or convalescent COVID-19. The CDR3 runs from the conserved cysteine through the conserved F or W. D genes are given only for firm matches. A row's size may be missing; if present it is once, few, many or a size class.

v_gene	abundance	d_gene	j_gene	CDR3aa	CDR3nt
TRBV7-2	.	TRBD1	TRBJ1-1	CASSRRGPTEAFF	TGTGCCAGCAGCCGCAGGGGGCCTACTGAAGCTTTCTTT
TRBV7-2	.	TRBD1	TRBJ2-1	CASSPPSLTGSMWYNEQFF	TGTGCCAGCAGCCCACCCTCCCTGACAGGGTCGATGTGGTACAATGAGCAGTTCTTC
TRBV6-6	.	.	TRBJ1-3	CASSYPGTPRGNTIYF	TGTGCCAGCAGTTACCCCGGGACACCGAGAGGAAACACCATATATTTT
TRBV6-2/TRBV6-3	.	.	TRBJ1-3	CASSLGGSGNTIYF	TGTGCCAGCAGCCTAGGGGGATCTGGAAACACCATATATTTT
TRBV11-3	.	TRBD1	TRBJ2-2	CASSLRDRGYTGELFF	TGTGCCAGCAGCCTTCGGGACAGGGGGTACACCGGGGAGCTGTTTTTT
TRBV6-5	.	.	TRBJ1-2	CASSYDSRLGYTF	TGTGCCAGCAGTTATGACAGTCGTCTTGGCTACACCTTC
TRBV7-9	.	.	TRBJ1-3	CAYRGRNTIYF	TGTGCTTATCGGGGGAGAAACACCATATATTTT
TRBV7-3	.	.	TRBJ2-1	CASSSNSVSSYNEQFF	TGTGCCAGCAGCTCAAATAGCGTTAGCTCCTACAATGAGCAGTTCTTC
TRBV13	.	.	TRBJ2-3	CASSRGLGDSIQGNTQYF	TGTGCCAGCAGCCGAGGCCTCGGGGACTCGATACAAGGGAATACGCAGTATTTT
TRBV12-2	.	.	TRBJ2-5	CASRSNRQTSGIGETQYF	TGTGCAAGTCGCTCGAATAGACAGACTAGCGGGATAGGGGAGACCCAGTACTTC
TRBV24-1	.	.	TRBJ1-2	CATSDETRAHGYTF	TGTGCCACCAGTGATGAGACAAGAGCCCATGGCTACACCTTC
TRBV2	.	TRBD1	TRBJ2-7	CASSPGTGNYEQYF	TGTGCCAGCAGCCCCGGGACAGGGAACTACGAGCAGTACTTC
TRBV9	.	TRBD2	TRBJ2-1	CASSILAGGLGNEQFF	TGTGCCAGCAGCATCCTAGCGGGGGGGCTAGGTAATGAGCAGTTCTTC
TRBV3-1/TRBV3-2	.	.	TRBJ2-7	CASSQISSYEQYF	TGTGCCAGCAGCCAAATCAGCTCCTACGAGCAGTACTTC
TRBV7-2	.	TRBD2	TRBJ2-1	CASKLTGASGRPSEQFF	TGTGCCAGCAAGCTTACCGGCGCTAGCGGGAGGCCCAGTGAGCAGTTCTTC
TRBV7-2	.	.	TRBJ1-6	CASSLERGSSYNSPLHF	TGTGCCAGCAGCTTAGAGCGGGGCAGCTCCTATAATTCACCCCTCCACTTT
TRBV2	.	.	TRBJ1-5	CASSENRDNQPQHF	TGTGCCAGCAGTGAAAACAGGGACAATCAGCCCCAGCATTTT
TRBV5-4	few	.	TRBJ1-6	CASSLRGGPLHF	TGTGCCAGCAGCTTAAGGGGGGGACCCCTCCACTTT
TRBV4-2	few	TRBD1	TRBJ1-1	CASSHRGQGPFEAFF	TGTGCCAGCAGCCATAGGGGACAGGGGCCCTTTGAAGCTTTCTTT
TRBV7-2	.	.	TRBJ1-2	CASSFNRDYGYTF	TGTGCCAGCAGCTTCAACAGGGACTATGGCTACACCTTC
TRBV5-5	.	.	TRBJ2-2	CASSSLGQRDTGELFF	TGTGCCAGCAGCTCCCTAGGTCAACGTGACACCGGGGAGCTGTTTTTT
TRBV21-1	.	.	TRBJ1-1	CASTRTGKWNTEAFF	TGTGCCAGCACTCGGACAGGGAAGTGGAACACTGAAGCTTTCTTT